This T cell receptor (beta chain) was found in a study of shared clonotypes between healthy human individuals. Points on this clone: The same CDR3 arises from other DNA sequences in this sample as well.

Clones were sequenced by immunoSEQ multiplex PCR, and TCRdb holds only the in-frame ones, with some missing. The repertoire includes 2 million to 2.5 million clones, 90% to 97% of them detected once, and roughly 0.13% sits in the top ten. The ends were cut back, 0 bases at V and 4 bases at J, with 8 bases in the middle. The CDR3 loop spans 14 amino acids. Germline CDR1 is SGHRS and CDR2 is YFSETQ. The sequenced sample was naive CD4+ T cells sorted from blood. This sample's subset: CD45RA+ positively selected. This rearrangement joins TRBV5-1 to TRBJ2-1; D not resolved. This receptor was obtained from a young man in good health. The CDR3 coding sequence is TGCGCCAGCAGCTTGGTGGGCGGATACAATGAGCAGTTCTTC. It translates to CASSLVGGYNEQFF.